This T cell receptor beta chain was recovered during a study of PD-L1 blockade in urothelial cancer. On the study more broadly: Bladder-origin urothelial cancer in males covered about 90% of the 29 patients. Prior chemotherapy ranged from 0 to 3 regimens per patient. Timepoints chosen for blood analysis were 3 weeks (second dose) and 6 weeks after treatment start.

Time point of the sample: pretreatment peripheral blood. Libraries were prepared by immunoSEQ multiplex PCR; TCRdb keeps only in-frame clonotypes and omits some of them. This table holds 45,000 or so clones, around nine tenths found once. Study-wide results and caveats: Tumor-linked clones in blood grew more by 3 weeks in durable-benefit patients.

Points on this clone: Antigen: not known.

This CDR3 is 15 amino acids long. Germline V lookup: CDR1 MNHEY, CDR2 SVGAGI. Germline trimming cut 2 bases from V and 7 bases from J; bases unmatched to any gene: 6. The clonotype originates from a donor over 35 with urothelial cancer. Material: PBMCs, obtained around atezolizumab (anti-PD-L1) treatment. This chain connects TRBV6-5 to TRBJ1-2, with TRBD1 matching 11 bases. Written as DNA, the CDR3 is TGTGCCAGCAGTTACGCCGGACAGGGGGCAGTTGGCTACACCTTC. Encoded protein: CASSYAGQGAVGYTF.